This passage covers 32 T cell receptor beta chains from one sample sequenced in a study of CD8 T cells in ankylosing spondylitis. Study conclusions and caveats: Seemingly characteristic of ankylosing spondylitis blood was a TCR beta motif consisting of about 8 highly homologous variants.

Antigens of these TCRs are unknown. TCRdb ran MiXCR on the 5' RACE reads and lists one entry per CDR3 protein. The sample comprises more than 400,000 distinct CDR3 sequences, less than 6% of which are singletons, and around 3.6% rests with the top ten. Sequencing was carried out using blood, either unsorted or a sorted T cell fraction (not recorded which). The receptors shown here come from a male donor with ankylosing spondylitis.

This clonotype was counted ten times or more. This rearrangement joins TRBV29-1 to TRBJ2-7; perhaps TRBD1 as D (6 bases). CDR3 length equals 12 residues. The V gene lost 6 bases and the J gene lost 6 bases, with 15 bases spanning the gap. Germline V gene data show CDR1 as SQVTM and CDR2 as ANQGSEA. CDR3 protein: CSVWTVEAEQYF. The CDR3 bases are TGCAGCGTCTGGACAGTCGAGGCCGAGCAGTACTTC.

This clonotype was observed a handful of times. This chain connects TRBV20-1 to TRBJ1-5; 10 bases are a match to TRBD1. The J segment lost 0 bases and the V segment lost 2 bases, leaving 4 bases of the junction unmatched. This CDR3 is built from 16 residues. The germline CDR1 and CDR2 sequences are DFQATT and SNEGSKA (reference sequence). The CDR3 DNA reads TGCAGTGCTAGATGGACAGGGGGACATAGCAATCAGCCCCAGCATTTT. This translates into CSARWTGGHSNQPQHF.

Many counts were recorded for this clonotype. The chain uses TRBV25-1 and TRBJ1-2; TRBD1 matches at 9 bases. V dropped 3 bases and J dropped 7; count of bases not matched to a gene: 6. Germline V gene sequence: CDR1 MGHDK, CDR2 SYGVNS. This CDR3 contains 14 residues. CDR3 sequence (DNA): TGTGCCAGCAGTGATCCCGGGACAGGGTTTGGCTACACCTTC. The encoded protein is CASSDPGTGFGYTF.

This clonotype was observed many times. V is TRBV4-2 and J is TRBJ1-1; tentatively, D is TRBD1 (5 bases). The CDR3 sequence is 17 residues long. V lost 0 bases and J lost 1, with 15 bases in between. CDR1 LGHNA and CDR2 YNFKEQ come from the germline V gene. In DNA, the CDR3 is TGTGCCAGCAGCCAAGATCCGGATACAGGACCGAACACTGAAGCTTTCTTT. This codes for CASSQDPDTGPNTEAFF.

This clonotype was detected many times. The chain has TRBV20-1 and TRBJ2-5; TRBD1 aligns across 7 bases. The junction had 7 bases not matched to a gene; V was cut back by 5 bases and J by 4 bases. CDR3 size: 13 residues. The germline V gene has CDR1 DFQATT and CDR2 SNEGSKA (reference sequence). The CDR3 reads CSAALTGIETQYF. CDR3 coding DNA: TGCAGTGCTGCACTGACAGGGATAGAGACCCAGTACTTC.

This clonotype has at least ten counts. The rearrangement uses TRBV4-2 and TRBJ1-1; 8 nucleotides line up with TRBD1. The CDR3 is made up of 19 amino acids. CDR1 and CDR2 from the germline V gene are LGHNA and YNFKEQ. V dropped 0 bases and J dropped 5; count of bases not matched to a gene: 17. As DNA, the CDR3 is TGTGCCAGCAGCCAAGATAGGGGGCGTGGGACAGGAAGAAGGACTGAAGCTTTCTTT. It is translated as CASSQDRGRGTGRRTEAFF.

This clonotype was seen at least ten times. CDR3 residues: CASSFLGQGASEAFF. The CDR3 bases are TGTGCCAGCAGCTTTCTAGGACAGGGGGCTTCTGAAGCTTTCTTT. This chain joins TRBV5-6 and TRBJ1-1; 11 bases fit TRBD1. Germline V gene data show CDR1 as SGHDT and CDR2 as YYEEEE. V shed 2 bases, J shed 6 bases, and the junction held 6 bases outside the gene matches. CDR3 size: 15 residues.

This clonotype has a count of ten or more. The V call is TRBV4-3, the J call TRBJ1-1, with unresolved D. Trimming pared 0 bases from V and 2 bases from J, leaving 13 bases between. The V gene's germline CDR1 is LGHNA and CDR2 YSLEER. The CDR3 consists of 16 residues. In nucleotides, the CDR3 is TGCGCCAGCAGCCAAGATCGCGTGGGTCTTAACACTGAAGCTTTCTTT. Its translation: CASSQDRVGLNTEAFF.

The chain combines TRBV6-6 with TRBJ1-4; the D is unclear. Germline V gene sequence: CDR1 MNHNY, CDR2 SVGAGI (reference sequence). This CDR3 is 13 amino acids long. Trimming pared 2 bases from V and 5 bases from J, leaving 6 bases between. The CDR3 spells CASSYQRNEKLFF. CDR3 nucleotide sequence: TGTGCCAGCAGTTACCAGAGGAATGAAAAACTGTTTTTT.

This clonotype was detected ten times or more. The V and J genes are TRBV20-1 and TRBJ2-3; no reliable D call. V lost 1 base, J lost 0 bases, and 5 bases lay in between. CDR1 is DFQATT and CDR2 is SNEGSKA in the germline V gene (reference sequence). CDR3 length equals 13 residues. CDR3 amino acids: CSARGVSTDTQYF. As DNA, the CDR3 is TGCAGTGCTAGAGGGGTTAGCACAGATACGCAGTATTTT.

This clonotype was observed many times. CDR3 in amino acids: CASSLDLPYEQYF. The CDR3 DNA sequence: TGTGCCAGCAGCTTAGATCTGCCCTACGAGCAGTACTTC. The chain has TRBV11-2 and TRBJ2-7; D gene ambiguous. This CDR3 is built from 13 residues. In germline, CDR1 is SGHAT, CDR2 FQNNGV. The V and J ends lost 0 bases and 2 bases respectively, with 5 bases between them.

The sample holds many counts of this clonotype. The chain uses TRBV7-9 and TRBJ2-7; D is uncertain. Trimming took off 4 bases at V and 7 bases at J, with 11 bases between the two ends. The CDR3 is made up of 12 amino acids. CDR1 SEHNR and CDR2 FQNEAQ come from the germline V gene (reference sequence). CDR3 amino acids: CASSSPGPEQYF. In nucleotides, the CDR3 is TGTGCCAGCAGCTCCCCCGGGCCTGAGCAGTACTTC.

This clonotype was picked up many times. The rearrangement joins TRBV7-9 to TRBJ2-7; 10 bases map to TRBD1. The CDR3 spans 15 residues. The V and J ends lost 5 bases and 0 bases, in that order; junction bases with no gene match: 4. Per the germline V gene, CDR1 is SEHNR and CDR2 is FQNEAQ (reference sequence). The CDR3 DNA is TGTGCCAGCAGCGAAGGACAGGGGGTCTCCTACGAGCAGTACTTC. Amino acids: CASSEGQGVSYEQYF.

The genes are TRBV5-5 and TRBJ2-7, with no clear D. The CDR3 spans 15 residues. Trimming left V 4 bases short and J 6 bases short, with 20 bases between. Germline V gene sequence: CDR1 SGHKS, CDR2 YYEKEE (reference sequence). CDR3 sequence reads: CASSPSLLRTGEQYF. The CDR3 DNA is TGTGCCAGCAGCCCCAGCCTACTCAGGACGGGCGAGCAGTACTTC.

J is TRBJ2-4 and V is TRBV4-3; 9 positions agree with TRBD2. CDR1 is LGHNA, CDR2 YSLEER, per germline. With V trimmed by 0 bases and J by 6 bases, 18 bases remained unmatched. There are 20 residues in the CDR3. CDR3 region: CASSQDEVWSSGGRGNIQYF. The CDR3 coding sequence is TGCGCCAGCAGCCAAGATGAGGTCTGGAGTAGCGGGGGCCGGGGAAACATTCAGTACTTC.

This clonotype occurred many times. The gene calls are TRBV7-8 and TRBJ1-1; D remains unclear. The CDR3 covers 14 residues. The germline V gene encodes CDR1 SGHVS and CDR2 FQNEAQ. V dropped 2 bases and J dropped 2 bases, with 9 bases sitting between them. The CDR3: CASSLNLGNTEAFF. In DNA form, the CDR3 reads TGTGCCAGCAGCTTAAATCTCGGAAACACTGAAGCTTTCTTT. Combining the CDR3 with reference TRBV7-8 and TRBJ1-1 gives the whole variable domain GAGVSQSPRYKVAKRGQDVALRCDPISGHVSLFWYQQALGQGPEFLTYFQNEAQLDKSGLPSDRFFAERPEGSVSTLKIQRTQQEDSAVYLCASSLNLGNTEAFFGQGTRLTVV.

V is TRBV3-1 and J is TRBJ2-4; 12 bases match TRBD1. Germline CDR1 is LGHDT and CDR2 is YNNKEL (reference sequence). This CDR3 contains 18 residues. This chain's CDR3 is CTFCLVRDRGLAKNIQYF. Here the CDR3 DNA reads TGTACCTTCTGTTTAGTACGGGACAGGGGGCTAGCCAAAAACATTCAGTACTTC.

This clonotype was seen ten or more times. This sequence joins TRBV9 and TRBJ1-1; tentative D call: TRBD1 (6 bases). The CDR3 extends over 14 amino acids. The ends were cut back, 1 base at V and 1 base at J, with 8 bases in the middle. CDR1 SGDLS and CDR2 YYNGEE come from the germline V gene. Written as DNA, the CDR3 is TGTGCCAGCAGCGTACAGGGGCGGAACACTGAAGCTTTCTTT. It encodes CASSVQGRNTEAFF.

This clonotype was recorded many times. J is TRBJ2-3 and V is TRBV9; 9 nucleotides line up with TRBD2. This CDR3 comprises 16 residues. Trimming took 4 bases from V and 0 from J; bases not matched to a gene: 6. Per germline, CDR1 SGDLS and CDR2 YYNGEE. The DNA of the CDR3 is TGTGCCAGCAGCCCCGGGACTAGCCCAAGCACAGATACGCAGTATTTT. This codes for CASSPGTSPSTDTQYF.

The chain uses TRBV10-3 and TRBJ2-7, with TRBD1 matching over 9 bases. The germline gives CDR1 ENHRY, CDR2 SYGVKD. The CDR3 is 16 amino acids. V shed 6 bases, J shed 5 bases, and the junction held 14 bases outside the gene matches. CDR3 sequence (DNA): TGTGCCATCAGCCACCCTCCCGGGACAGGGAACGACGAGCAGTACTTC. This encodes CAISHPPGTGNDEQYF.

This clonotype was seen ten or more times. The CDR3 loop is CASSYPPLGGGNTGELFF. In DNA, the CDR3 is TGTGCCAGCAGTTACCCACCGCTGGGGGGAGGGAACACCGGGGAGCTGTTTTTT. The chain recombines TRBV6-2 or TRBV6-3 with TRBJ2-2; a possible D gene is TRBD2 (6 bases). Germline CDR1 MNHEY, CDR2 SVGEGT. This CDR3 region has 18 residues. V lost 2 bases, J lost 1 base, and 17 bases lay in between.

J is TRBJ2-5 and V is TRBV7-2; D ambiguous. There are 16 residues in the CDR3. The germline V and J ends were trimmed by 5 bases and 5 bases, with 21 bases remaining between them. CDR1 SGHTA and CDR2 FQGNSA come from the germline V gene. CDR3 region: CASSPNRVRPGETQYF. For the CDR3, the DNA is TGTGCCAGCAGCCCAAACCGGGTTCGACCCGGGGAGACCCAGTACTTC.

This clonotype occurred many times. The CDR3 here is CASSLGGNPEAFF. In DNA form, the CDR3 reads TGTGCCAGCAGCTTAGGGGGTAACCCTGAAGCTTTCTTT. V is TRBV7-8 and J is TRBJ1-1; D remains unclear. CDR1 and CDR2 from the germline V gene are SGHVS and FQNEAQ. The germline V and J ends were trimmed by 1 base and 6 bases, with 9 bases remaining between them. This CDR3 contains 13 residues.

This clonotype was picked up many times. The chain joins TRBV4-3 to TRBJ2-3, with 7 bases lining up with TRBD2. V lost 1 base, J lost 0 bases, and 10 bases stayed unmatched. Germline values: CDR1 LGHNA, CDR2 YSLEER. The CDR3 has 18 amino acids. The CDR3 spells CASSQGVSGVSSTDTQYF. CDR3 sequence (DNA): TGCGCCAGCAGCCAAGGGGTGAGCGGGGTATCTAGCACAGATACGCAGTATTTT.

The sample holds many counts of this clonotype. The chain carries TRBV27 and TRBJ2-3, with no clear D. The V gene lost 3 bases and the J gene lost 0 bases, with 13 bases spanning the gap. Germline loops: CDR1 MNHEY, CDR2 SMNVEV (reference sequence). The CDR3 runs to 16 residues. CDR3 nucleotides: TGTGCCAGCAGTTTTTGGTCCCACCCTAGCACAGATACGCAGTATTTT. Translating gives CASSFWSHPSTDTQYF.

This rearrangement joins TRBV20-1 to TRBJ2-1; 12 nucleotides agree with TRBD2. The V segment lost 6 bases and the J segment 8 bases; nucleotides outside the gene matches: 8. CDR3 length: 14 residues. Germline V gene lookup returns CDR1 DFQATT and CDR2 SNEGSKA (reference sequence). DNA for the CDR3: TGCAGTGCCGCAGGACTAGCGGGAATTTATGAGCAGTTCTTC. Translation: CSAAGLAGIYEQFF.

Notes on this clonotype: A much larger clone is a single base away; this may be a read error. This sequence joins TRBV7-2 and TRBJ1-4; 7 positions match TRBD1. This CDR3 contains 15 residues. Germline lookup yields CDR1 SGHTA and CDR2 FQGNSA. The CDR3: CATSATGLTNEKLFF. The CDR3, as DNA: TGTGCCACCAGCGCGACAGGGCTCACTAATGAAAAACTGTTTTTT. The whole variable domain, filled in from reference TRBV7-2 and TRBJ1-4, reads GAGVSQSPSNKVTEKGKDVELRCDPISGHTALYWYRQSLGQGLEFLIYFQGNSAPDKSGLPSDRFSAERTGGSVSTLTIQRTQQEDSAVYLCATSATGLTNEKLFFGSGTQLSVL.

This clonotype was counted at least ten times. The CDR3, as DNA: TGTGCCAGCAGCGCCTCGACAGGGGACGAGACCCAGTACTTC. Translation gives CASSASTGDETQYF. The chain couples TRBV7-2 to TRBJ2-5; 8 bases align to TRBD1. Germline values: CDR1 SGHTA, CDR2 FQGNSA. V lost 5 bases, J lost 5 bases, and 7 bases stayed unmatched. The CDR3 loop spans 14 amino acids.

At least ten counts were recorded for this clonotype. In nucleotides, the CDR3 is TGTGCCAGCAGTTACTCCGTGGGCAGGGGCCTCAATCAGCCCCAGCATTTT. Its protein is CASSYSVGRGLNQPQHF. The J gene is TRBJ1-5, the V gene TRBV6-5; a possible D gene is TRBD1 (6 bases). This CDR3 is built from 17 residues. Per germline, CDR1 MNHEY and CDR2 SVGAGI. V was clipped by 0 bases and J by 3 bases, with 15 bases between them.

This clonotype was detected ten times or more. This chain connects TRBV6-2 or TRBV6-3 to TRBJ2-1; 12 bases are shared with TRBD2. CDR3 length: 17 residues. CDR1 is MNHEY and CDR2 is SVGEGT in the germline V gene. Trimming at V came to 4 bases and at J to 8 bases, leaving 12 bases not matched to a gene. In nucleotides, the CDR3 is TGTGCCAGCAGTTTCTACCCGGGACTAGCGGGTGTCTATGAGCAGTTCTTC. Translation: CASSFYPGLAGVYEQFF.

This clonotype was counted at least ten times. V and J are TRBV13 and TRBJ2-7; D ambiguous. CDR3 length equals 14 residues. Per the germline V gene, CDR1 is PRHDT and CDR2 is FYEKMQ (reference sequence). Trimming cost V 1 base and J 0 bases, with 7 bases left between them. The CDR3 loop is CASSLEAGSYEQYF. CDR3 sequence (DNA): TGTGCCAGCAGCTTAGAGGCAGGCTCCTACGAGCAGTACTTC.

This clonotype has a count of ten or more. The chain couples TRBV24-1 to TRBJ2-2, with TRBD1 matching 8 bases. The V segment lost 7 bases and the J segment 3 bases; nucleotides outside the gene matches: 3. The germline CDR1 and CDR2 sequences are KGHDR and SFDVKD. CDR3 length: 14 residues. The CDR3: CATRETGDTGELFF. The CDR3 DNA reads TGTGCCACCAGGGAGACAGGGGACACCGGGGAGCTGTTTTTT.